The TCR beta chain under discussion was sequenced for a study of T cells in Graves' hyperthyroidism and ophthalmopathy. On the study more broadly: Before treatment of any kind, peripheral blood was taken at initial diagnosis.

It was RNA transcripts that yielded the amplified TCR beta CDR3 regions. Researchers ran a first-round RT-PCR on the TCR CDR3 using the HTBI primer set. TCRdb processed the multiplex PCR reads anew with MiXCR; each CDR3 protein has one entry. The repertoire holds hundreds of thousands of distinct CDR3 sequences, 14% to 15% seen once, with over 10% in the top ten. Notes on the study in general: Ophthalmopathy and stable hyperthyroidism were told apart by a 13 V-J model.

A NOSPECS grade of at least 4, a Clinical Activity Score of at least 3 and duration under 3 months were recorded in ophthalmopathy patients. The study left out patients who had uncontrolled infection, other autoimmune disease, pregnancy or lactation. This CDR3 has 17 residues. J was trimmed by 2 bases and V by 5 bases; bases with no gene match: 12. From germline, CDR1 is SEHNR and CDR2 FQNEAQ (reference sequence). This clonotype showed up many times. The antigen is unknown. This receptor was identified in a man between 18 and 35 years old with Graves' ophthalmopathy. Sequencing was performed on blood. The chain is built from TRBV7-9 and TRBJ2-1; 7 bases are shared with TRBD2. CDR3 loop: CASSPPVGLAAYNEQFF. CDR3 nucleotide sequence: TGTGCCAGCAGCCCCCCTGTGGGGCTAGCGGCCTACAATGAGCAGTTCTTC.